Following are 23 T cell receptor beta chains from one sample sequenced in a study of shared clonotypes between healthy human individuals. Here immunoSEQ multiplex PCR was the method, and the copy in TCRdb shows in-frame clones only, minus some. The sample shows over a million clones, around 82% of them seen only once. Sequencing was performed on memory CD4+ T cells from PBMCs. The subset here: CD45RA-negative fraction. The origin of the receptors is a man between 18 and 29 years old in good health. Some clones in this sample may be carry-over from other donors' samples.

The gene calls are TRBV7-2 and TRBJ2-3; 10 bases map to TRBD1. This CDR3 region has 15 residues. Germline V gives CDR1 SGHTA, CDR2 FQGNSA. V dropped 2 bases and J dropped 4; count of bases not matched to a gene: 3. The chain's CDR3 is CASSLTGQGSDTQYF. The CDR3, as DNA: TGTGCCAGCAGCTTAACGGGACAGGGGTCAGATACGCAGTATTTT. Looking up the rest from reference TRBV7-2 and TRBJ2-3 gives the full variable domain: GAGVSQSPSNKVTEKGKDVELRCDPISGHTALYWYRQSLGQGLEFLIYFQGNSAPDKSGLPSDRFSAERTGGSVSTLTIQRTQQEDSAVYLCASSLTGQGSDTQYFGPGTRLTVL.

The CDR3 loop is CASSLGATGELFF. In nucleotides, the CDR3 is TGTGCCAGCAGTTTAGGGGCCACCGGGGAGCTGTTTTTT. The chain is built from TRBV28 and TRBJ2-2; tentatively, D is TRBD1 (5 bases). Trimming removed 2 bases from V and 4 bases from J, with 5 bases in between. Germline CDR1 is MDHEN and CDR2 is SYDVKM. The CDR3 is 13 amino acids.

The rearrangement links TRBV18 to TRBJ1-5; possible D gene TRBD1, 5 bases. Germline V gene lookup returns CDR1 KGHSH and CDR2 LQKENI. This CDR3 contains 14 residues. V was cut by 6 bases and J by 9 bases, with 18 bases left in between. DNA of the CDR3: TGTGCCAGCTCTACGGGGACCGCGGGCGGGCCCCAGCATTTT. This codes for CASSTGTAGGPQHF.

The CDR3 region has the DNA TGTGCCAGCAGCTTGCAGACTAGCGGGAGCTACGAGCAGTACTTC. As protein: CASSLQTSGSYEQYF. The J gene is TRBJ2-7, the V gene TRBV11-1; 12 bases agree with TRBD2. This CDR3 is 15 amino acids long. Germline V gene sequence: CDR1 SGHAT, CDR2 FQDESV (reference sequence). V trimming: 3 bases; J trimming: 3 bases; junction bases outside the gene matches: 3.

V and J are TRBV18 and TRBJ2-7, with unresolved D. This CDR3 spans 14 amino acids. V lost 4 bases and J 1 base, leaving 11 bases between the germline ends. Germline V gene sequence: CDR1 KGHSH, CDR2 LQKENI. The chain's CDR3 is CASSHMDGSYEQYF. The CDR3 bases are TGTGCCAGCTCACACATGGACGGATCCTACGAGCAGTACTTC.

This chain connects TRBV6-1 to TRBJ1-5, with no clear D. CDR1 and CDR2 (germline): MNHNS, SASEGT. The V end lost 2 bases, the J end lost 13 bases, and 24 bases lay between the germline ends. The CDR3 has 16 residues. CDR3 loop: CASSELSSKSRSPQHF. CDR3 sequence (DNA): TGTGCCAGCAGTGAACTATCTTCGAAGTCCAGGAGCCCTCAGCATTTT.

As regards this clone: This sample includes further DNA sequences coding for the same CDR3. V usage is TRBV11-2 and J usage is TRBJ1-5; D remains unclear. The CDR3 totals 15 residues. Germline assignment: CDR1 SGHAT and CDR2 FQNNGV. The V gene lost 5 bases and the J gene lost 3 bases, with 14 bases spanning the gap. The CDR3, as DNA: TGTGCCAGCAGCCATAGCGCAGGTATCAATCAGCCCCAGCATTTT. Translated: CASSHSAGINQPQHF.

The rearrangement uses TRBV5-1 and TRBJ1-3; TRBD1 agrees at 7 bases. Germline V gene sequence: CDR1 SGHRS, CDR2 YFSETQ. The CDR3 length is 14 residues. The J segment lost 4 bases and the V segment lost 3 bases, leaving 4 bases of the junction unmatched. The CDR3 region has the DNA TGCGCCAGCAGCTCACAGGGGATCGGAAACACCATATATTTT. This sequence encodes CASSSQGIGNTIYF.

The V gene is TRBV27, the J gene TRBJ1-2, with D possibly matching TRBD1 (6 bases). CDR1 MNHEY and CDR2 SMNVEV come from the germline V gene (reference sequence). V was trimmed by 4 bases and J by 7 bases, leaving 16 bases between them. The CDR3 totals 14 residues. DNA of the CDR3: TGTGCCAGCAGTTCTGGGGGCGCTGTGTTTGGCTACACCTTC. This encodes CASSSGGAVFGYTF.

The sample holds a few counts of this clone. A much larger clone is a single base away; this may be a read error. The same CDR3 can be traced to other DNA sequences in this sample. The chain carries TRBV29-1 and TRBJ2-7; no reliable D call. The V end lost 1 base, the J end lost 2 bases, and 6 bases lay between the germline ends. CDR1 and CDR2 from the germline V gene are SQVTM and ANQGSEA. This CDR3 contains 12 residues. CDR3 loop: CSVEGGTYEQYF. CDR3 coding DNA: TGCAGCGTTGAAGGCGGAACCTACGAGCAGTACTTC.

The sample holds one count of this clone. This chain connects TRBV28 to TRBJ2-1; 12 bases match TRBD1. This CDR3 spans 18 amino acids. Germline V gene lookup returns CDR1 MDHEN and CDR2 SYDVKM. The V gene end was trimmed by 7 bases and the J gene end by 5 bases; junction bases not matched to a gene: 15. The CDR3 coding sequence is TGTGCCAGCACCGGGACAGGGGGCGAGAGGGTTGGGAACAATGAGCAGTTCTTC. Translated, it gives CASTGTGGERVGNNEQFF.

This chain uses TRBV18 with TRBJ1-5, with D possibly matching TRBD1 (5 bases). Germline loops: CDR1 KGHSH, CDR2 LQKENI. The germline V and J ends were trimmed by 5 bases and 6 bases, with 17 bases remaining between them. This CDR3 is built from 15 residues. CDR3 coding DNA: TGTGCCAGCTCATTACAACAGGTTTTGGGTCAGCCCCAGCATTTT. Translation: CASSLQQVLGQPQHF.

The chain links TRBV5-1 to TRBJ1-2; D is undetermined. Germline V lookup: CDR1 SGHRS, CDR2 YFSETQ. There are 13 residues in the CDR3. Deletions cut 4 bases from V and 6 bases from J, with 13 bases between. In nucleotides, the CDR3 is TGCGCCAGCAGCGGAACCCCGGCAGATGGCTACACCTTC. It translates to CASSGTPADGYTF.

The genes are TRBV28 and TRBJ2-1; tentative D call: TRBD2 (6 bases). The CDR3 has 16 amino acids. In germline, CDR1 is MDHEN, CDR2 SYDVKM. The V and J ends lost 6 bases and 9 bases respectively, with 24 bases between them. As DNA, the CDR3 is TGTGCCAGCAGATCTGGGGGGAGCTTGATTACGGGTGAGCAGTTCTTC. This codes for CASRSGGSLITGEQFF.

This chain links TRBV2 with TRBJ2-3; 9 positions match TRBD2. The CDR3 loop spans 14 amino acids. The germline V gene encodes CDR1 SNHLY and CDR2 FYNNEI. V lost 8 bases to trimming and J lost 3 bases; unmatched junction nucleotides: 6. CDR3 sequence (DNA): TGTGCCAGCTGTTCACTAGCGGGTACAGATACGCAGTATTTT. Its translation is CASCSLAGTDTQYF.

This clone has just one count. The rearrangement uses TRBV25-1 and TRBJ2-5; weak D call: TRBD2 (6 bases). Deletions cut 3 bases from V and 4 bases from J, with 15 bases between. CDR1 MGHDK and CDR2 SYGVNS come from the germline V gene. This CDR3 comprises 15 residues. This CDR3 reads CASSDSRRGGETQYF. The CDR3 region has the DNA TGTGCCAGCAGTGACTCCCGGCGGGGTGGAGAGACCCAGTACTTC.

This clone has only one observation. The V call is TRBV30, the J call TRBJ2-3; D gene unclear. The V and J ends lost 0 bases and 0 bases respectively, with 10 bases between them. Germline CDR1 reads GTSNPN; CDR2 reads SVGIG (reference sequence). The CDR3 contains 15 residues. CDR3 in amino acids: CAWSVFVGSTDTQYF. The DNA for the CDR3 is TGTGCCTGGAGTGTATTTGTGGGTAGCACAGATACGCAGTATTTT.

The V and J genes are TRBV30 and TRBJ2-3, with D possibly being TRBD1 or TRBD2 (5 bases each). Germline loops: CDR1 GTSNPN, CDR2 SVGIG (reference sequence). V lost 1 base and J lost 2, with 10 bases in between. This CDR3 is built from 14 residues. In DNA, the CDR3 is TGTGCCTGGAGTGGGGGACCAGACACAGATACGCAGTATTTT. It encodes CAWSGGPDTDTQYF.

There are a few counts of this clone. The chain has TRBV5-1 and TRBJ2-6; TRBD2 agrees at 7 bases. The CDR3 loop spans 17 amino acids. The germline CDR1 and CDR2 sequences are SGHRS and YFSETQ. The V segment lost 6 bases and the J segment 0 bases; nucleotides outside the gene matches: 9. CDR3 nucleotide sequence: TGCGCCAGCACAACCGGGGGGTCCCGCTCTGGGGCCAACGTCCTGACTTTC. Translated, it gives CASTTGGSRSGANVLTF.

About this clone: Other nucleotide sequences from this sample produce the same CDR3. CDR3 in amino acids: CASSRGGDYGYTF. CDR3 coding DNA: TGTGCCAGCAGTAGAGGGGGGGACTATGGCTACACCTTC. V and J are TRBV6-1 and TRBJ1-2; TRBD1 might be the D (6 bases). V shed 5 bases and J shed 3 bases, with 10 bases lying between them. This CDR3 region has 13 residues. The V gene's germline CDR1 is MNHNS and CDR2 SASEGT.

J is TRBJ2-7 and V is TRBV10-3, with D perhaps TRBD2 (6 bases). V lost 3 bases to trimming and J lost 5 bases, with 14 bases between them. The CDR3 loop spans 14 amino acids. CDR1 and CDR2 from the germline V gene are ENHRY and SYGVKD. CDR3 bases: TGTGCCATCAGTGAAAACGGGAGAGGGGACGAGCAGTACTTC. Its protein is CAISENGRGDEQYF.

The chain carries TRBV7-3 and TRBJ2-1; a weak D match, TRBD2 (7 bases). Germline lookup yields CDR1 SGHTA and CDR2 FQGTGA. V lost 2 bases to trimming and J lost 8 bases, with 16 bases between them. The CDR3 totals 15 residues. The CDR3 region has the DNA TGTGCCAGCAGCTTATTTTCTAGGGGGGGATATGAGCAGTTCTTC. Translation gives CASSLFSRGGYEQFF. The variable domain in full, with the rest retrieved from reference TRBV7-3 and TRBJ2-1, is GAGVSQTPSNKVTEKGKYVELRCDPISGHTALYWYRQSLGQGPEFLIYFQGTGAADDSGLPNDRFFAVRPEGSVSTLKIQRTERGDSAVYLCASSLFSRGGYEQFFGPGTRLTVL.

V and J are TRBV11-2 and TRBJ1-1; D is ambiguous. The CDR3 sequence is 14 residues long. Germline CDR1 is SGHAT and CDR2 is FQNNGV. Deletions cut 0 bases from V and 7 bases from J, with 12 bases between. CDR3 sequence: CASSLEWSRNEAFF. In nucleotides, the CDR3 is TGTGCCAGCAGCTTAGAATGGTCAAGAAATGAAGCTTTCTTT.